These 10 T cell receptor beta chains were sequenced from one sample in a study of T cell responses to AZD1222 COVID-19 vaccine. Produced via immunoSEQ multiplex PCR; TCRdb's table is partial and in-frame only. The sample consists of 150,000 to 200,000 clones, 85% to 90% of them appearing once. The specimen was peripheral blood, collected on day 0 of AZD1222 vaccination. All receptors derive from an adult in good health.

The rearrangement uses TRBV3-1 (or the pseudogene TRBV3-2) and TRBJ2-1; D might be TRBD2 (5 bases). Germline V gene data show CDR1 as LGHDT and CDR2 as YNNKEL (reference sequence). This CDR3 is 16 amino acids long. The V and J ends lost 2 bases and 0 bases respectively, with 11 bases between them. The CDR3 coding sequence is TGTGCCAGCAGCCAATTACTGGGGAGCTCCTACAATGAGCAGTTCTTC. Its translation is CASSQLLGSSYNEQFF.

The chain carries TRBV6-2 or TRBV6-3 and TRBJ2-5, with D perhaps TRBD1 or TRBD2 (5 bases each). V was pared by 6 bases and J by 4 bases, with 12 bases between. CDR1 is MNHEY, CDR2 SVGEGT, per germline. The length of the CDR3 is 13 residues. The CDR3 DNA follows: TGTGCCAGCAGCTTGGGACCGGGAGAGACCCAGTACTTC. This sequence encodes CASSLGPGETQYF.

The chain employs TRBV25-1 and TRBJ2-7, with no clear D. The germline V gene has CDR1 MGHDK and CDR2 SYGVNS. V shed 9 bases and J shed 3 bases, with 9 bases lying between them. The length of the CDR3 is 11 residues. In nucleotides, the CDR3 is TGTGCCAGTGGTAGAGACTACGAGCAGTACTTC. Its protein is CASGRDYEQYF.

CDR3 in DNA: TGTGCCAGCAGTTACTCCGGGATTCATCTGGGAAAACTGTTTTTT. It is translated as CASSYSGIHLGKLFF. The chain is built from TRBV6-5 and TRBJ1-4; D is ambiguous. The CDR3 is made up of 15 amino acids. Trimming left V 0 bases short and J 10 bases short, with 15 bases between. From germline, CDR1 is MNHEY and CDR2 SVGAGI.

The gene calls are TRBV16 and TRBJ1-5; weak D call: TRBD1 (5 bases). Germline V gene sequence: CDR1 KGHSY, CDR2 FQNENV. The CDR3 has 15 amino acids. V was shortened by 1 base and J by 2 bases, with 9 bases between the two germline ends. In nucleotides, the CDR3 is TGTGCCAGCAGCCAATGGGCACAGGGCAATCAGCCCCAGCATTTT. This gives the protein CASSQWAQGNQPQHF.

The rearrangement joins TRBV6-4 to TRBJ1-2; D is perhaps TRBD1 (5 bases). V was trimmed by 3 bases and J by 6 bases, leaving 11 bases between them. There are 13 residues in the CDR3. The germline V gene encodes CDR1 MRHNA and CDR2 SNTAGT. This CDR3 reads CASSEGGDHGYTF. The CDR3, as DNA: TGTGCCAGCAGTGAAGGAGGGGACCATGGCTACACCTTC.

V and J are TRBV3-1 (or the pseudogene TRBV3-2) and TRBJ1-1, with 7 bases aligning to TRBD1. Germline lookup yields CDR1 LGHDT and CDR2 YNNKEL (reference sequence). The CDR3 has 15 residues. V dropped 3 bases and J dropped 11; count of bases not matched to a gene: 15. The CDR3 nucleotides read TGTGCCAGCAGCCAGAGGGGTGGGACGGACAGGCGTGCTTTCTTT. Translated, it gives CASSQRGGTDRRAFF.

The rearrangement links TRBV28 to TRBJ2-7; possible D gene TRBD2, 6 bases. The CDR3 sequence is 12 residues long. Trimming left V 8 bases short and J 3 bases short, with 11 bases between. Per the germline V gene, CDR1 is MDHEN and CDR2 is SYDVKM. CDR3 residues: CASGAGNYEQYF. CDR3 in DNA: TGTGCCAGCGGCGCGGGGAACTACGAGCAGTACTTC.

V is TRBV5-6 and J is TRBJ2-7; 9 bases match TRBD1. The CDR3 has 12 residues. Germline V gene sequence: CDR1 SGHDT, CDR2 YYEEEE. V shed 7 bases, J shed 2 bases, and the junction held 1 base outside the gene matches. DNA of the CDR3: TGTGCCAGCGACAGGGGGACCTACGAGCAGTACTTC. It is translated as CASDRGTYEQYF. The full variable domain, with the rest looked up from reference TRBV5-6 and TRBJ2-7, is DAGVTQSPTHLIKTRGQQVTLRCSPKSGHDTVSWYQQALGQGPQFIFQYYEEEERQRGNFPDRFSGHQFPNYSSELNVNALLLGDSALYLCASDRGTYEQYFGPGTRLTVT.

This sequence joins TRBV28 and TRBJ2-1; no reliable D call. The CDR3 has 13 amino acids. Germline-derived CDR1 and CDR2 are MDHEN and SYDVKM. The V and J ends lost 4 bases and 12 bases respectively, with 16 bases between them. Written as DNA, the CDR3 is TGTGCCAGCAGTTCTCCATCATCCATAGGGCAGTTCTTC. The encoded protein is CASSSPSSIGQFF.